These 32 T cell receptor beta chains were all obtained from the same sample, sequenced in a study of OX40 agonist ivuxolimab in advanced cancers. The method was immunoSEQ multiplex PCR; TCRdb's version includes in-frame clones alone and lacks a portion of them. The sample includes 65,000 to 85,000 clones, 70% to 90% of them seen just once. This specimen consisted of CD4+ or CD8+ T cells sorted from blood, obtained in a trial of the OX40 agonist ivuxolimab. The receptors derive from an adult with an advanced solid tumor such as melanoma, head and neck, liver or kidney cancer.

The rearrangement links TRBV18 to TRBJ2-5; 7 bases match TRBD2. The end of the DNA aligns better with TRBJ2-7, so the J call may be wrong. The CDR3 consists of 14 residues. Looked up from germline, CDR1 is KGHSH and CDR2 is LQKENI. The CDR3 reads CASSPAGWEGEQYF. CDR3 DNA: TGTGCCAGCTCGCCGGCTGGGTGGGAGGGCGAGCAGTACTTC.

The chain links TRBV28 to TRBJ2-3; TRBD2 matches 9 bases. The junction had 13 bases not matched to a gene; V was cut back by 4 bases and J by 5 bases. The CDR3 contains 17 residues. Germline assignment: CDR1 MDHEN and CDR2 SYDVKM. The CDR3 nucleotides read TGTGCCAGCAGTTCCCCCGGGGTAGCGGGAGACCGAGATACGCAGTATTTT. Translation: CASSSPGVAGDRDTQYF.

This clone was seen only once. The V gene is TRBV2, the J gene TRBJ1-4; maybe TRBD1 (6 bases). Germline V gene lookup returns CDR1 SNHLY and CDR2 FYNNEI. Trimming removed 4 bases from V and 4 bases from J, with 10 bases in between. The CDR3 spans 14 residues. The CDR3 spells CASSGGRGNEKLFF. CDR3 sequence (DNA): TGTGCCAGCAGTGGGGGCAGGGGTAATGAAAAACTGTTTTTT.

V is TRBV5-5 and J is TRBJ1-1; 9 nucleotides match TRBD1. The length of the CDR3 is 14 residues. Trimming cost V 0 bases and J 5 bases; bases outside gene matches: 2. Germline loops: CDR1 SGHKS, CDR2 YYEKEE (reference sequence). The CDR3 here is CASSLVGQGTEAFF. For the CDR3, the DNA is TGTGCCAGCAGCTTGGTGGGACAGGGAACTGAAGCTTTCTTT.

The V call is TRBV4-1, the J call TRBJ1-2; D remains ambiguous. This CDR3 spans 14 amino acids. Germline V gene lookup returns CDR1 MGHRA and CDR2 YSYEKL. The V end was cut by 0 bases, the J end by 4 bases, with 9 bases between. The CDR3 reads CASSQDEGSYGYTF. The CDR3 DNA reads as TGCGCCAGCAGCCAAGATGAGGGATCCTATGGCTACACCTTC.

The chain links TRBV5-6 to TRBJ2-1; 8 nucleotides align to TRBD1. Germline V gene sequence: CDR1 SGHDT, CDR2 YYEEEE. There are 14 residues in the CDR3. Trimming removed 0 bases from V and 8 bases from J; junction bases left unmatched: 4. The CDR3 spells CASSLGAGGDEQFF. The CDR3 bases are TGTGCCAGCAGCTTGGGTGCAGGGGGCGATGAGCAGTTCTTC. The whole variable domain, remainder taken from reference TRBV5-6 and TRBJ2-1, is DAGVTQSPTHLIKTRGQQVTLRCSPKSGHDTVSWYQQALGQGPQFIFQYYEEEERQRGNFPDRFSGHQFPNYSSELNVNALLLGDSALYLCASSLGAGGDEQFFGPGTRLTVL.

J is TRBJ1-6 and V is TRBV5-4; D is possibly TRBD1 (5 bases). The germline gives CDR1 SGHNT, CDR2 YYREEE (reference sequence). The CDR3 sequence is 15 residues long. Trimming removed 0 bases from V and 9 bases from J, with 13 bases in between. The CDR3 bases are TGTGCCAGCAGCTTGGTGGGACTGGGACGTTCACCCCTCCACTTT. Protein sequence: CASSLVGLGRSPLHF. Based on the CDR3 plus reference TRBV5-4 and TRBJ1-6, the full variable domain is ETGVTQSPTHLIKTRGQQVTLRCSSQSGHNTVSWYQQALGQGPQFIFQYYREEENGRGNFPPRFSGLQFPNYSSELNVNALELDDSALYLCASSLVGLGRSPLHFGNGTRLTVT.

In this sample, this clone turned up once. The chain is built from TRBV2 and TRBJ2-7; D may be TRBD1 or TRBD2 (5 bases each). Trimming removed 3 bases from V and 5 bases from J, with 17 bases in between. There are 15 residues in the CDR3. The germline V gene encodes CDR1 SNHLY and CDR2 FYNNEI. The CDR3 nucleotides are TGTGCCAGCAGTGAGAGCATCAGGGACCAAGACGAGCAGTACTTC. It specifies CASSESIRDQDEQYF.

The chain is built from TRBV27 and TRBJ2-1; D is uncertain. CDR1 and CDR2 from the germline V gene are MNHEY and SMNVEV (reference sequence). The length of the CDR3 is 14 residues. V was shortened by 3 bases and J by 9 bases, with 15 bases between the two germline ends. The CDR3 spells CASSFVPLVGEQFF. The CDR3 bases are TGTGCCAGCAGTTTTGTCCCTCTGGTGGGTGAGCAGTTCTTC.

V is TRBV7-9 and J is TRBJ2-5; unclear D gene. CDR3 length: 14 residues. From germline, CDR1 is SEHNR and CDR2 FQNEAQ (reference sequence). Trimming left V 3 bases short and J 2 bases short, with 10 bases between. CDR3 amino acids: CASSLWDEQETQYF. The CDR3 nucleotides read TGTGCCAGCAGCTTGTGGGATGAACAAGAGACCCAGTACTTC.

The chain employs TRBV5-6 and TRBJ1-1, with unresolved D. V was shortened by 5 bases and J by 1 base, with 6 bases between the two germline ends. The germline gives CDR1 SGHDT, CDR2 YYEEEE. The CDR3 totals 12 residues. In DNA form, the CDR3 reads TGTGCCAGCAGTCCGGGGAACACTGAAGCTTTCTTT. It yields the protein CASSPGNTEAFF.

This chain links TRBV9 with TRBJ2-1; no clear D. Germline V gives CDR1 SGDLS, CDR2 YYNGEE. This CDR3 region has 15 residues. V was pared by 2 bases and J by 0 bases, with 9 bases between. The DNA of the CDR3 is TGTGCCAGCAGCGTTTCGGTAAGCTCCTACAATGAGCAGTTCTTC. This encodes CASSVSVSSYNEQFF.

This clone was recorded once. J is TRBJ2-3 and V is TRBV7-2; D perhaps matches TRBD2 (6 bases). V gave up 5 bases and J gave up 0 bases, with 15 bases separating them. The CDR3 consists of 16 residues. The germline V gene encodes CDR1 SGHTA and CDR2 FQGNSA. The CDR3 reads CASSPNPGLSTDTQYF. CDR3 DNA sequence: TGTGCCAGCAGCCCTAACCCGGGACTCAGCACAGATACGCAGTATTTT.

This CDR3 is CASSPEDSAYEQYF. The DNA for the CDR3 is TGCGCCAGCAGTCCGGAGGACTCCGCCTACGAGCAGTACTTC. The rearrangement links TRBV5-1 to TRBJ2-7; D might be TRBD2 (5 bases). In germline, CDR1 is SGHRS, CDR2 YFSETQ. The CDR3 has 14 residues. The V and J ends lost 5 bases and 2 bases respectively, with 14 bases between them.

This sequence joins TRBV7-2 and TRBJ2-7; D might be TRBD1 or TRBD2, each matching 6 bases. This CDR3 spans 14 amino acids. V was clipped by 0 bases and J by 4 bases, with 10 bases between them. The germline V gene has CDR1 SGHTA and CDR2 FQGNSA. CDR3 amino acids: CASSLAGGQYEQYF. CDR3 DNA sequence: TGTGCCAGCAGCTTAGCCGGGGGCCAATACGAGCAGTACTTC.

This clone occurred a few times. This chain uses TRBV5-5 with TRBJ1-3; D is perhaps TRBD1 (6 bases). From germline, CDR1 is SGHKS and CDR2 YYEKEE (reference sequence). Trimming shortened V by 4 bases and J by 0 bases, and 14 bases separated the two germline ends. CDR3 size: 16 residues. The DNA for the CDR3 is TGTGCCAGCAGCCCCCCTGGGGGGCGCTCTGGAAACACCATATATTTT. Translating gives CASSPPGGRSGNTIYF.

The chain joins TRBV2 to TRBJ2-3, with D possibly matching TRBD2 (5 bases). The CDR3 consists of 14 residues. V lost 3 bases to trimming and J lost 2 bases, with 9 bases between them. CDR1 is SNHLY, CDR2 FYNNEI, per germline. The CDR3 region is CASSDLATTDTQYF. CDR3 sequence (DNA): TGTGCCAGCAGTGATTTAGCGACCACAGATACGCAGTATTTT.

This clone was seen just once. Other DNA variants within this sample encode the same CDR3. This chain uses TRBV30 with TRBJ2-3, with unresolved D. Trimming pared 1 base from V and 6 bases from J, leaving 11 bases between. This CDR3 region has 13 residues. Germline CDR1 GTSNPN, CDR2 SVGIG (reference sequence). The CDR3 reads CAWSGRVGDTQYF. The CDR3 nucleotides are TGTGCCTGGAGTGGAAGGGTGGGGGATACGCAGTATTTT.

This chain uses TRBV30 with TRBJ1-5, with TRBD1 as a possible D gene (5 bases). From germline, CDR1 is GTSNPN and CDR2 SVGIG (reference sequence). Trimming shortened V by 5 bases and J by 10 bases, and 24 bases separated the two germline ends. The CDR3 contains 15 residues. CDR3 sequence (DNA): TGTGCCTGGGGGGCGGGCGGTTCACAATCAGCCCCCCAGCATTTT. It is translated as CAWGAGGSQSAPQHF.

The rearrangement uses TRBV7-7 and TRBJ2-5, with 9 nucleotides matching TRBD2. CDR1 is SSHAT, CDR2 FNYEAQ, per germline (reference sequence). This CDR3 spans 15 amino acids. Trimming removed 2 bases from V and 4 bases from J; junction bases left unmatched: 5. The CDR3 here is CASSLSAGGGETQYF. The CDR3 DNA reads TGTGCCAGCAGCTTAAGCGCGGGGGGGGGAGAGACCCAGTACTTC.

This clone was counted a single time. V is TRBV6-5 and J is TRBJ1-2; 9 nucleotides match TRBD1. Germline CDR1 is MNHEY and CDR2 is SVGAGI. V shed 5 bases, J shed 8 bases, and the junction held 9 bases outside the gene matches. The CDR3 contains 14 residues. CDR3 nucleotide sequence: TGTGCCAGCAGTACAACCTTGGACAGGGGCGGCTACACCTTC. It yields the protein CASSTTLDRGGYTF.

This chain uses TRBV12-2 with TRBJ2-2; the table's D call TRBD2 went unverified against the DNA. TRBV12-2 is recorded as a pseudogene. This CDR3 spans 15 amino acids. In nucleotides, the CDR3 is TGTGCAAGTCGCTTCCCGGGTCCTAACACCGGGGAGCTGTTTTTT. Translation gives CASRFPGPNTGELFF.

This rearrangement joins TRBV30 to TRBJ2-5, with TRBD2 identical over 9 bases. Trimming cost V 0 bases and J 3 bases; bases outside gene matches: 17. Germline values: CDR1 GTSNPN, CDR2 SVGIG (reference sequence). This CDR3 is built from 19 residues. The CDR3 nucleotides are TGTGCCTGGAGTGTAAACAGCCCCGGGACTAGCTGGGGGAAAGAGACCCAGTACTTC. Translated, it gives CAWSVNSPGTSWGKETQYF.

V and J are TRBV28 and TRBJ1-2; 7 bases are a match to TRBD1. This CDR3 region has 14 residues. The V and J ends lost 5 bases and 4 bases, in that order; junction bases with no gene match: 7. CDR1 and CDR2 (germline): MDHEN, SYDVKM. The CDR3 bases are TGTGCCAGCAGTCAGGCGGACAGGACCTATGGCTACACCTTC. Translation: CASSQADRTYGYTF.

This clone was observed once. The CDR3 spells CASSPRGTGIFGNQPQHF. The CDR3 DNA sequence: TGTGCCAGCTCACCAAGGGGGACAGGGATATTCGGCAATCAGCCCCAGCATTTT. This rearrangement joins TRBV18 to TRBJ1-5; TRBD1 agrees at 9 bases. Per germline, CDR1 KGHSH and CDR2 LQKENI. This CDR3 is 18 amino acids long. V lost 2 bases, J lost 2 bases, and 10 bases stayed unmatched.

This chain uses TRBV30 with TRBJ2-2; 9 bases are shared with TRBD2. CDR1 is GTSNPN, CDR2 SVGIG, per germline (reference sequence). With V trimmed by 3 bases and J by 4 bases, 9 bases remained unmatched. The CDR3 totals 16 residues. This chain's CDR3 is CAWSSPGLAFTGELFF. CDR3 DNA: TGTGCCTGGAGCTCCCCGGGACTAGCCTTCACCGGGGAGCTGTTTTTT.

This chain uses TRBV28 with TRBJ1-5, with D perhaps TRBD1 (5 bases). Trimming pared 5 bases from V and 1 base from J, leaving 12 bases between. The length of the CDR3 is 15 residues. Germline assignment: CDR1 MDHEN and CDR2 SYDVKM. The CDR3 sequence: CASSPPQGSNQPQHF. CDR3 coding DNA: TGTGCCAGCAGTCCCCCCCAGGGAAGCAATCAGCCCCAGCATTTT.

The J gene is TRBJ2-7, the V gene TRBV5-1, with D perhaps TRBD2 (5 bases). Germline V lookup: CDR1 SGHRS, CDR2 YFSETQ. V shed 4 bases and J shed 5 bases, with 19 bases lying between them. This CDR3 has 15 residues. The CDR3 bases are TGCGCCAGCAGCCAAAGCGGCAGTACCAAGGACGAGCAGTACTTC. This gives the protein CASSQSGSTKDEQYF.

The chain joins TRBV7-9 to TRBJ2-7; 7 bases fit TRBD2. V lost 5 bases, J lost 3 bases, and 10 bases stayed unmatched. The CDR3 covers 15 residues. In germline, CDR1 is SEHNR, CDR2 FQNEAQ (reference sequence). Here the CDR3 DNA reads TGTGCCAGCAGCCCTGGGCCTAGCGGCCTCTACGAGCAGTACTTC. It yields the protein CASSPGPSGLYEQYF.

This sequence joins TRBV10-3 and TRBJ1-6; 11 positions match TRBD1. With V trimmed by 6 bases and J by 8 bases, 6 bases remained unmatched. The V gene's germline CDR1 is ENHRY and CDR2 SYGVKD. The CDR3 sequence is 15 residues long. The DNA of the CDR3 is TGTGCCATCAGAGCCCAGGGACAGGGGGATTCACCCCTCCACTTT. Translation gives CAIRAQGQGDSPLHF.

The J gene is TRBJ1-4, the V gene TRBV6-1; D is unclear. V was shortened by 4 bases and J by 8 bases, with 5 bases between the two germline ends. Germline assignment: CDR1 MNHNS and CDR2 SASEGT. The CDR3 runs 11 residues. The CDR3 sequence: CASSAGEKLFF. In DNA form, the CDR3 reads TGTGCCAGCAGTGCCGGGGAAAAACTGTTTTTT.

This clone has only one observation. The junction shows a germline mismatch at one end, possibly a read error. This chain connects TRBV5-6 to TRBJ1-1; 8 bases line up with TRBD1. Germline V CDR1 and CDR2: SGHDT, YYEEEE. The CDR3 contains 17 residues. This CDR3 reads CTSSLETDREMNTEAFF. In DNA, the CDR3 is TGTACCAGCAGCTTGGAAACGGACAGGGAGATGAACACTGAAGCTTTCTTT.